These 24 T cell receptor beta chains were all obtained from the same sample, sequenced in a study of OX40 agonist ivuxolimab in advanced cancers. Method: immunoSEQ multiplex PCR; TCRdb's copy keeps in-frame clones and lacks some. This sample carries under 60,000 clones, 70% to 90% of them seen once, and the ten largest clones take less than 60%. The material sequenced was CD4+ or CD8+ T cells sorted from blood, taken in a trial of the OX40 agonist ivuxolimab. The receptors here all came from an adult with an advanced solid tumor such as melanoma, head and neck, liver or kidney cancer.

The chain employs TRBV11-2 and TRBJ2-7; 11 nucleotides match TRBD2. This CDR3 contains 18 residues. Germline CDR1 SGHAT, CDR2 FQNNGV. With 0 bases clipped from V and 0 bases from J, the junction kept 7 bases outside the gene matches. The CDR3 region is CASSLEELAGARSYEQYF. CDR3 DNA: TGTGCCAGCAGCTTAGAGGAACTAGCGGGAGCCCGCTCCTACGAGCAGTACTTC. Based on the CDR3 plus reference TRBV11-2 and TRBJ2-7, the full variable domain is EAGVAQSPRYKIIEKRQSVAFWCNPISGHATLYWYQQILGQGPKLLIQFQNNGVVDDSQLPKDRFSAERLKGVDSTLKIQPAKLEDSAVYLCASSLEELAGARSYEQYFGPGTRLTVT.

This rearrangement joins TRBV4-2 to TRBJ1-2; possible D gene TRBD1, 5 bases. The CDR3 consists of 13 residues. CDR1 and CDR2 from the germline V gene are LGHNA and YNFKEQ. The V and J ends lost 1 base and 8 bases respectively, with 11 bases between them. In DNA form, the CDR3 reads TGTGCCAGCAGCCAAGTTTCCGGGGACGGCTACACCTTC. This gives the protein CASSQVSGDGYTF.

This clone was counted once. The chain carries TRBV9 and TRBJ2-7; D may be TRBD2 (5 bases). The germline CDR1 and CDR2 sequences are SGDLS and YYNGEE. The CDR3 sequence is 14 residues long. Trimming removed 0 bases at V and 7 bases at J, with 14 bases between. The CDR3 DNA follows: TGTGCCAGCAGCGTAGCTACGGCGAGCGGTGAGCAGTACTTC. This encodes CASSVATASGEQYF.

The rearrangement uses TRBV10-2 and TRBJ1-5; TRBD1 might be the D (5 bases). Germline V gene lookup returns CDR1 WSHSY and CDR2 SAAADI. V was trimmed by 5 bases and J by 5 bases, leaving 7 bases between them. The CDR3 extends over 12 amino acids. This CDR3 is CASSLGDQPQHF. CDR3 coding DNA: TGCGCCAGCAGTTTAGGGGATCAGCCCCAGCATTTT.

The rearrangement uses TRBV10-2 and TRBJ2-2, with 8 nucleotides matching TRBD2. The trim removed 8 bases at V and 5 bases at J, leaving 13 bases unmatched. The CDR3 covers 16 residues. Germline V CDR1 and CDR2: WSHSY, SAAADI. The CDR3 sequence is CASYPAPAGGTGELFF. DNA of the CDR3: TGCGCCAGCTACCCAGCCCCGGCGGGAGGTACCGGGGAGCTGTTTTTT.

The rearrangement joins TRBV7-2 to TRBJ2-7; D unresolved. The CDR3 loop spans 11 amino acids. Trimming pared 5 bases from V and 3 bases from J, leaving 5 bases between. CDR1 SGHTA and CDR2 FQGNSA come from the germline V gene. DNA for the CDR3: TGTGCCAGCAGCGGGGACTACGAGCAGTACTTC. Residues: CASSGDYEQYF.

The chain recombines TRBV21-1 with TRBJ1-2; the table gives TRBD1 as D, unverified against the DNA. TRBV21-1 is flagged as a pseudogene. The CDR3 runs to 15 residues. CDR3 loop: CASSKETGSGLGYTF. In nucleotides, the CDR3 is TGTGCCAGCAGCAAAGAGACAGGGTCCGGCTTGGGCTACACCTTC.

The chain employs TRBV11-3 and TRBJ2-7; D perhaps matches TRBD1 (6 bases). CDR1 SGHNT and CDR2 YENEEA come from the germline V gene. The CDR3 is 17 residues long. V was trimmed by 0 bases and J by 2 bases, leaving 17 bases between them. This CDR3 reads CASSLEGQSRGPYEQYF. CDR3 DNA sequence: TGTGCCAGCAGCTTAGAGGGACAATCTCGGGGCCCCTACGAGCAGTACTTC.

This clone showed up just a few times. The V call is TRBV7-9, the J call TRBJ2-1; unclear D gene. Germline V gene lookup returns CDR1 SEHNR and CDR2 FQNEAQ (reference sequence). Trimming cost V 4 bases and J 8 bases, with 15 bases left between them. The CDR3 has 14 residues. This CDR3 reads CASSSRDRFHEQFF. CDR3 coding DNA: TGTGCCAGCAGCTCCAGAGATCGGTTCCATGAGCAGTTCTTC.

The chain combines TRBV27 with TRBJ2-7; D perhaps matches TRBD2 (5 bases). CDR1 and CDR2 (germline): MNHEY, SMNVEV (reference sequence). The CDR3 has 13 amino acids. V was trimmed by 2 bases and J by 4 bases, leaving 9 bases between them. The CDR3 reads CASSLGEMYEQYF. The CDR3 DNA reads TGTGCCAGCAGTTTAGGGGAGATGTACGAGCAGTACTTC.

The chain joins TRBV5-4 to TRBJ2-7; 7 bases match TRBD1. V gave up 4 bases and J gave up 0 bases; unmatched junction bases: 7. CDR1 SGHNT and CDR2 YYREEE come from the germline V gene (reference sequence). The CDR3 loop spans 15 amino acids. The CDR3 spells CASSIGQDISYEQYF. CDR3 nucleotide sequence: TGTGCCAGCAGCATTGGACAGGACATCTCCTACGAGCAGTACTTC.

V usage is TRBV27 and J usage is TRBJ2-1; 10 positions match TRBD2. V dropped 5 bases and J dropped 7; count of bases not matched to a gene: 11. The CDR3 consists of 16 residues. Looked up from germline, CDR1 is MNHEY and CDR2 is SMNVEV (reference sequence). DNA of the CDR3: TGTGCCAGCAGTCCGACCCGTACTAGCGGGGTGAATGAGCAGTTCTTC. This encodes CASSPTRTSGVNEQFF.

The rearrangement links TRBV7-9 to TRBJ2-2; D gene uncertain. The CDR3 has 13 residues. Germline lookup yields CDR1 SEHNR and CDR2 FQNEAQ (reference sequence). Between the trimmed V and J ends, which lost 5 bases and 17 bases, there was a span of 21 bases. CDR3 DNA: TGTGCCAGCAGCCGCCCATCTATCCAAGTATACTTTTTT. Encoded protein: CASSRPSIQVYFF. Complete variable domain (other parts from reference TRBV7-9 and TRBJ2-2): DTGVSQNPRHKITKRGQNVTFRCDPISEHNRLYWYRQTLGQGPEFLTYFQNEAQLEKSRLLSDRFSAERPKGSFSTLEIQRTEQGDSAMYLCASSRPSIQVYFFGEGSRLTVL.

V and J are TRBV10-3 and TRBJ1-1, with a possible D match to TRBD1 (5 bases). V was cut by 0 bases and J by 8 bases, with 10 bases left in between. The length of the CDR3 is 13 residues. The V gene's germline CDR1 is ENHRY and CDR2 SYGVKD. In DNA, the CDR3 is TGTGCCATCAGTGAGTCGGGCAGGGCCGAAGCTTTCTTT. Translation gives CAISESGRAEAFF.

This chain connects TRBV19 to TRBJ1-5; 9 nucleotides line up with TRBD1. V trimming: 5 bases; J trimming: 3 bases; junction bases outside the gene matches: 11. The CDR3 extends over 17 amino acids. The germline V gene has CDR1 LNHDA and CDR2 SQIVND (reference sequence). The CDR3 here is CASSLGLTGGFNQPQHF. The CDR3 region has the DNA TGTGCCAGTAGTTTGGGATTGACAGGGGGATTCAATCAGCCCCAGCATTTT.

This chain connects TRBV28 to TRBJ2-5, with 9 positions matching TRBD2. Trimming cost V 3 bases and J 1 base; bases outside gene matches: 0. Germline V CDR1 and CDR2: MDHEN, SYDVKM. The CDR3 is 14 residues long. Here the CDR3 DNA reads TGTGCCAGCAGTTTGGGACTAGCCCAAGAGACCCAGTACTTC. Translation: CASSLGLAQETQYF.

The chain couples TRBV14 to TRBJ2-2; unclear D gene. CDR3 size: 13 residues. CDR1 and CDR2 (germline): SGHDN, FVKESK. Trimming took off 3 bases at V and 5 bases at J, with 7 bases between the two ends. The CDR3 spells CASSHQETGELFF. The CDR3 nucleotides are TGTGCCAGCAGCCATCAGGAAACCGGGGAGCTGTTTTTT.

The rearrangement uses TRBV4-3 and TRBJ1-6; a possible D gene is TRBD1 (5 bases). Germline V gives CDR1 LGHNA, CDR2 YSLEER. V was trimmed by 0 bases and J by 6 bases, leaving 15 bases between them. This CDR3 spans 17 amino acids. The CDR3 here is CASSQDDPRGLNSPLHF. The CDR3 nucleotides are TGCGCCAGCAGCCAAGATGACCCACGGGGCCTTAATTCACCCCTCCACTTT.

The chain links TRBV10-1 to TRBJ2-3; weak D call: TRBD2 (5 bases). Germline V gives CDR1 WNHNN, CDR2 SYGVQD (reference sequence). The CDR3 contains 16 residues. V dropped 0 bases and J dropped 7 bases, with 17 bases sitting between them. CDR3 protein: CASSESLREGLYTQYF. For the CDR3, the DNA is TGCGCCAGCAGTGAGTCGTTGAGGGAAGGTTTGTATACGCAGTATTTT.

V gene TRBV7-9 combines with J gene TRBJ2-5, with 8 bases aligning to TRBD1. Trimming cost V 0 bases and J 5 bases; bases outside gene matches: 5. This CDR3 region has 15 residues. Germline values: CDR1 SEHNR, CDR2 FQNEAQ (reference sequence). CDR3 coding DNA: TGTGCCAGCAGCTTAGCCCAGGACAGGGTGGAGACCCAGTACTTC. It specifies CASSLAQDRVETQYF.

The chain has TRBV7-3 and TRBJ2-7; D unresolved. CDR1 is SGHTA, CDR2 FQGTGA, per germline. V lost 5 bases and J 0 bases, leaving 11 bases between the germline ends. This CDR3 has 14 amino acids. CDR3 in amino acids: CASSPDGNSYEQYF. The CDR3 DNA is TGTGCCAGCAGCCCGGACGGAAACTCCTACGAGCAGTACTTC. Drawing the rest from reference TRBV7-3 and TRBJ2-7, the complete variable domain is GAGVSQTPSNKVTEKGKYVELRCDPISGHTALYWYRQSLGQGPEFLIYFQGTGAADDSGLPNDRFFAVRPEGSVSTLKIQRTERGDSAVYLCASSPDGNSYEQYFGPGTRLTVT.

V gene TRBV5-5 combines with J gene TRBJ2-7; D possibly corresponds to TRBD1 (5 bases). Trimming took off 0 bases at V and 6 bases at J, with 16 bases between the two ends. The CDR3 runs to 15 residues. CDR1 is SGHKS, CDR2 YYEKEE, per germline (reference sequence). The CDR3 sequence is CASSLASQGYAEQYF. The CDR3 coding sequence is TGTGCCAGCAGCTTGGCCTCCCAGGGATACGCCGAGCAGTACTTC. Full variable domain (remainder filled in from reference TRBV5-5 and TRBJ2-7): DAGVTQSPTHLIKTRGQQVTLRCSPISGHKSVSWYQQVLGQGPQFIFQYYEKEERGRGNFPDRFSARQFPNYSSELNVNALLLGDSALYLCASSLASQGYAEQYFGPGTRLTVT.

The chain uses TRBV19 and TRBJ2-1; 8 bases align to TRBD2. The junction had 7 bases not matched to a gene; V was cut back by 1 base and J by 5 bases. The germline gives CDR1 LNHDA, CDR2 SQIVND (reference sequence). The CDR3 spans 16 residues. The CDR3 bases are TGTGCCAGTAGTATAGGGGTTAGCGGGGTGAACAATGAGCAGTTCTTC. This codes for CASSIGVSGVNNEQFF.

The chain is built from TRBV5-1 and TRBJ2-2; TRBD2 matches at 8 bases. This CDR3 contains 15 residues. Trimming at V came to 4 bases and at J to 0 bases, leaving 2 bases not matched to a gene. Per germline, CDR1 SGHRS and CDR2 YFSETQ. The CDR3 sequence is CASSHGGANTGELFF. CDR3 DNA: TGCGCCAGCAGCCACGGGGGGGCGAACACCGGGGAGCTGTTTTTT.